Following are 20 T cell receptor beta chains from one sample sequenced in a study of CD8 T cells in Susac syndrome. It was with random hexamers that 0.5 to 1 ug RNA was reverse transcribed. One entry per CDR3 protein, called by TCRdb with MiXCR from the immunoSEQ multiplex PCR reads. The data hold some 260,000 distinct CDR3 sequences, with approximately 85% observed a single time. The sample was CD8+ T cells from PBMCs. The receptors stem from a human donor with multiple sclerosis.

The CDR3 spells CASSQFLLGSHTGELFF. As DNA, the CDR3 is TGTGCCAGCAGCCAATTTTTATTGGGCAGTCACACCGGGGAGCTGTTTTTT. The V and J genes are TRBV14 and TRBJ2-2; D is undetermined. The V end lost 2 bases, the J end lost 3 bases, and 16 bases lay between the germline ends. Germline CDR1 is SGHDN and CDR2 is FVKESK. CDR3 size: 17 residues.

The V call is TRBV20-1, the J call TRBJ1-2; no reliable D call. Between the trimmed V and J ends, which lost 4 bases and 7 bases, there was a span of 16 bases. This CDR3 comprises 13 residues. Looked up from germline, CDR1 is DFQATT and CDR2 is SNEGSKA (reference sequence). For the CDR3, the DNA is TGCAGTGCTACCGCTCCCGAAGTAGGTGGCTACACCTTC. It translates to CSATAPEVGGYTF.

This clonotype appeared once. The V gene is TRBV9, the J gene TRBJ2-1, with 9 bases aligning to TRBD2. Per the germline V gene, CDR1 is SGDLS and CDR2 is YYNGEE. This CDR3 spans 16 amino acids. With 3 bases clipped from V and 7 bases from J, the junction kept 11 bases outside the gene matches. The CDR3 is CASSGGSSGRGNEQFF. Written as DNA, the CDR3 is TGTGCCAGCAGCGGGGGGAGTAGCGGGAGAGGTAATGAGCAGTTCTTC. The full variable domain, in which reference TRBV9 and TRBJ2-1 provide the parts outside the CDR3, is DSGVTQTPKHLITATGQRVTLRCSPRSGDLSVYWYQQSLDQGLQFLIQYYNGEERAKGNILERFSAQQFPDLHSELNLSSLELGDSALYFCASSGGSSGRGNEQFFGPGTRLTVL.

The chain couples TRBV27 to TRBJ2-7; D could derive from TRBD1 or TRBD2 (6 bases each). Germline V gene lookup returns CDR1 MNHEY and CDR2 SMNVEV (reference sequence). The CDR3 loop spans 14 amino acids. The V gene lost 3 bases and the J gene lost 5 bases, with 14 bases spanning the gap. CDR3 DNA: TGTGCCAGCAGTTTGGTTGGGGGGCTCAACGAGCAGTACTTC. Translated, it gives CASSLVGGLNEQYF.

The rearrangement uses TRBV6-5 and TRBJ1-2; maybe TRBD1 (6 bases). Germline CDR1 is MNHEY and CDR2 is SVGAGI. The V gene lost 1 base and the J gene lost 6 bases, with 9 bases spanning the gap. This CDR3 is 13 amino acids long. CDR3 protein: CASSYYQGNGYTF. CDR3 in DNA: TGTGCCAGCAGTTACTACCAGGGGAATGGCTACACCTTC.

The chain carries TRBV20-1 and TRBJ2-7; no reliable D call. Trimming took 1 base from V and 3 from J, leaving 10 bases between them. Germline V gene lookup returns CDR1 DFQATT and CDR2 SNEGSKA (reference sequence). This CDR3 is built from 13 residues. The CDR3 DNA follows: TGCAGTGCTAGAGCGGCAGCATACTACGAGCAGTACTTC. This codes for CSARAAAYYEQYF.

J is TRBJ2-7 and V is TRBV4-1; 7 positions agree with TRBD2. The CDR3 is 15 residues long. Per germline, CDR1 MGHRA and CDR2 YSYEKL. V was clipped by 1 base and J by 2 bases; unmatched bases: 5. CDR3 sequence reads: CASSQVASGAYEQYF. In DNA form, the CDR3 reads TGCGCCAGCAGCCAAGTAGCTAGCGGAGCCTACGAGCAGTACTTC.

The chain links TRBV7-9 to TRBJ1-2, with 10 bases matching TRBD1. This CDR3 is 16 amino acids long. Germline V gene data show CDR1 as SEHNR and CDR2 as FQNEAQ (reference sequence). The V segment lost 5 bases and the J segment 8 bases; nucleotides outside the gene matches: 14. The CDR3 DNA follows: TGTGCCAGCAGCCCCCGGGACAGGGGCTTTACTAGAGGCTACACCTTC. Encoded protein: CASSPRDRGFTRGYTF.

This chain joins TRBV19 and TRBJ2-1, with D tentatively TRBD1 or TRBD2 (5 bases each). Trimming took 9 bases from V and 1 from J, leaving 13 bases between them. Per germline, CDR1 LNHDA and CDR2 SQIVND (reference sequence). This CDR3 has 14 amino acids. The chain's CDR3 is CASWDPTSYNEQFF. In DNA, the CDR3 is TGTGCCAGCTGGGACCCAACGTCCTACAATGAGCAGTTCTTC.

This chain joins TRBV11-2 and TRBJ2-7, with D unresolved. The CDR3 is 13 amino acids. The V gene's germline CDR1 is SGHAT and CDR2 FQNNGV. V shed 5 bases and J shed 4 bases, with 12 bases lying between them. CDR3 protein: CASSVKSSYEQYF. The CDR3 coding sequence is TGTGCCAGCAGCGTTAAGAGCAGTTACGAGCAGTACTTC.

The rearrangement uses TRBV20-1 and TRBJ1-4; 9 bases line up with TRBD1. The CDR3 extends over 16 amino acids. Unmatched junction bases numbered 16, after V lost 6 bases and J lost 8 bases. Germline V lookup: CDR1 DFQATT, CDR2 SNEGSKA (reference sequence). The CDR3 DNA reads as TGCAGTGCAGTAGGGGATCCGGGACAGGGAGGGGAAAAACTGTTTTTT. Protein product: CSAVGDPGQGGEKLFF.

V usage is TRBV7-9 and J usage is TRBJ1-4; TRBD1 might be the D (5 bases). Germline-derived CDR1 and CDR2 are SEHNR and FQNEAQ (reference sequence). Trimming cost V 5 bases and J 0 bases, with 13 bases left between them. The CDR3 covers 16 residues. As DNA, the CDR3 is TGTGCCAGCAGCCAGACCGGGGGGGCAACTAATGAAAAACTGTTTTTT. Amino acids: CASSQTGGATNEKLFF. Based on the CDR3 plus reference TRBV7-9 and TRBJ1-4, the full variable domain is DTGVSQNPRHKITKRGQNVTFRCDPISEHNRLYWYRQTLGQGPEFLTYFQNEAQLEKSRLLSDRFSAERPKGSFSTLEIQRTEQGDSAMYLCASSQTGGATNEKLFFGSGTQLSVL.

For the CDR3, the DNA is TGTGCCAGCAGCTTGGGGGCGGGAGGGCCCCAAGAGACCCAGTACTTC. Its protein product is CASSLGAGGPQETQYF. The chain is built from TRBV7-3 and TRBJ2-5, with 9 bases fitting TRBD2. The length of the CDR3 is 16 residues. CDR1 is SGHTA, CDR2 FQGTGA, per germline. The J segment lost 1 base and the V segment lost 3 bases, leaving 6 bases of the junction unmatched.

This chain links TRBV27 with TRBJ2-7; the D is unclear. Germline V lookup: CDR1 MNHEY, CDR2 SMNVEV (reference sequence). The V and J ends lost 5 bases and 7 bases respectively, with 9 bases between them. The CDR3 is 11 amino acids. CDR3 in DNA: TGTGCCAGCAGTGAAGCTGGGGAGCAGTACTTC. Its translation is CASSEAGEQYF.

The count of this clonotype is one. One end of the junction is discordant with germline, which a read error may explain. This chain uses TRBV5-4 with TRBJ1-6; 8 nucleotides agree with TRBD1. Per germline, CDR1 SGHNT and CDR2 YYREEE (reference sequence). This CDR3 region has 12 residues. The CDR3 is CASSSNPGQVNF. For the CDR3, the DNA is TGTGCCAGCAGCTCCAACCCGGGACAGGTGAACTTT.

V gene TRBV7-9 combines with J gene TRBJ2-7, with 9 bases identical to TRBD2. Germline V gene sequence: CDR1 SEHNR, CDR2 FQNEAQ (reference sequence). The V gene end was trimmed by 5 bases and the J gene end by 2 bases; junction bases not matched to a gene: 7. CDR3 size: 15 residues. Here the CDR3 DNA reads TGTGCCAGCAGCCACTCCGCGGGAGGGCCCTACGAGCAGTACTTC. The encoded protein is CASSHSAGGPYEQYF.

V usage is TRBV20-1 and J usage is TRBJ2-2; D is unclear. The CDR3 runs to 16 residues. In germline, CDR1 is DFQATT, CDR2 SNEGSKA (reference sequence). The V end was cut by 0 bases, the J end by 6 bases, with 17 bases between. For the CDR3, the DNA is TGCAGTGCTAGAGATCTCAGGACGATGGTTCCCGGGGAGCTGTTTTTT. It codes for CSARDLRTMVPGELFF.

The chain has TRBV28 and TRBJ2-4; 7 bases fit TRBD2. Germline-derived CDR1 and CDR2 are MDHEN and SYDVKM. The CDR3 consists of 15 residues. Trimming took 6 bases from V and 9 from J; bases not matched to a gene: 14. The CDR3 bases are TGTGCCAGCAGCTCCCCGGGCTTCCAGCGGGGCATTCAGTACTTC. This sequence encodes CASSSPGFQRGIQYF. The complete variable domain, with remaining parts taken from reference TRBV28 and TRBJ2-4, reads DVKVTQSSRYLVKRTGEKVFLECVQDMDHENMFWYRQDPGLGLRLIYFSYDVKMKEKGDIPEGYSVSREKKERFSLILESASTNQTSMYLCASSSPGFQRGIQYFGAGTRLSVL.

The chain joins TRBV5-4 to TRBJ2-3; 8 bases align to TRBD1. The CDR3 spans 15 residues. CDR1 and CDR2 from the germline V gene are SGHNT and YYREEE (reference sequence). With 3 bases clipped from V and 4 bases from J, the junction kept 7 bases outside the gene matches. CDR3 protein: CASSSRQGKADTQYF. CDR3 coding DNA: TGTGCCAGCAGCTCTCGACAGGGGAAGGCAGATACGCAGTATTTT.

This sequence joins TRBV5-1 and TRBJ2-7, with 9 bases identical to TRBD1. V was clipped by 4 bases and J by 0 bases; unmatched bases: 11. Germline-derived CDR1 and CDR2 are SGHRS and YFSETQ. The CDR3 has 17 residues. CDR3 region: CASSPAPGQGSSYEQYF. CDR3 in DNA: TGCGCCAGCAGCCCGGCTCCGGGACAGGGAAGCTCCTACGAGCAGTACTTC.